This T cell receptor (beta chain) was documented in a study of patients and donors after allogeneic stem cell transplantation (dated by TCRdb to about 2020). The library was prepared using RT-PCR. The reads were generated on a NextSeq 550. TCRdb's own reprocessing of the public reads used fastp at Q25 and MiXCR and kept productive beta chains. CDR3 protein sequences are deduplicated, and each keeps its most common genes and DNA. This sample lists about a million distinct CDR3 sequences; around 17% were detected once. Of the sample, 6% is held by the ten largest clones. CDR1 and CDR2 are read off the germline V gene as SNHLY and FYNNEI. The trim is 4 bases for V and 6 bases for J, with a gap of 16 bases between the germline ends. The CDR3, cysteine through phenylalanine, is 15 amino acids long. Just CDR3 DNA is preserved here, 45 bases in frame from base 1. The sample holds a few counts of this clonotype. It lacks a known antigen. No base quality information exists; no much larger clone differs at one position.

This TCR was recovered from a human donor who was either an allogeneic HSCT recipient or a stem cell or donor lymphocyte infusion donor (not recorded which). It is not recorded whose cells these are; they may come from a transplant donor. Material: blood, either unsorted or a sorted T cell fraction (not recorded which). The receptor chain draws on TRBV2 and TRBJ2-1; the D gene remains uncertain. The CDR3 reads as follows: CASSGRLAPGNEQFF. In nucleotide form, the sequence is TGTGCCAGCAGTGGGCGGCTCGCCCCGGGCAATGAGCAGTTCTTC.